The TCR beta chain described here comes from a study of blood T cell repertoires in COVID-19. TCRdb keeps only in-frame clones here, not all; method: immunoSEQ multiplex PCR. Among some 320,000 clones listed, roughly 86% were seen once. The V gene's germline CDR1 is SEHNR and CDR2 FQNEAQ (reference sequence). The CDR3 is 14 amino acids. V was cut by 1 base and J by 5 bases, with 11 bases left in between. Allocation to cohorts depended on clinical history reported by the participants. This clone appeared once. The sequenced sample consisted of PBMCs or T cells enriched from blood (not recorded which). The V and J genes are TRBV7-9 and TRBJ2-5; D possibly corresponds to TRBD1 (6 bases). This clonotype was sampled from a woman aged 30 to 39 who had recovered from COVID-19. The CDR3 coding sequence is TGTGCCAGCAGCTTAGGCAGGGGACGGGAGACCCAGTACTTC. Protein: CASSLGRGRETQYF.